Detailed here is one T cell receptor beta chain. Its cognate antigen is unknown. This CDR3 region has 16 residues. The germline V gene has CDR1 SGHKS and CDR2 YYEKEE (reference sequence). Trimming took 1 base from V and 7 from J, leaving 15 bases between them. Collection of around 10 milliliters of peripheral blood was performed for each donor. The source of the sample is a study of blood T cells in healthy people across ages. At the level of the study: Template switching captured about one barcoded beta molecule per two T cells.

Overall study results and limits: Greater diversity and more naive CD4+ cells were seen in long-lived donors than in aged donors.

Through a sample-barcoded 5' primer and a J-beta primer mix, a second PCR was run for roughly 6 to 11 cycles. TCRdb re-analysed the 5' RACE reads in MiXCR, keeping a single row per CDR3 protein. Among about 1.8 million distinct CDR3 sequences listed, around half were seen once. Specimen: blood. V usage is TRBV5-5 and J usage is TRBJ1-6; the D gene is possibly TRBD1 (6 bases). The receptor was isolated from a woman aged 40 to 50 in good health. The CDR3 DNA follows: TGTGCCAGCAGCTTGCTCAAACAGGGTGGGAATTCACCCCTCCACTTT. Translating gives CASSLLKQGGNSPLHF.